This T cell receptor (beta chain) was captured by sequencing in a study of shared clonotypes between healthy human individuals. The CDR3 sequence is 15 residues long. Germline V CDR1 and CDR2: LNHDA, SQIVND (reference sequence). V was clipped by 4 bases and J by 3 bases, with 13 bases between them. The test was conducted at deep level. The table came from immunoSEQ multiplex PCR; TCRdb's copy has only in-frame clones and leaves some out. The data show 2,500,000 or so clones, under 95% seen once. The TCR originated in a young man in good health. Some clones in this sample may be carry-over from other donors' samples. The sample consisted of naive CD4+ T cells from PBMCs. Subset: CD45RA+ positively selected. The rearrangement links TRBV19 to TRBJ1-5; D possibly corresponds to TRBD1 (5 bases). CDR3 sequence reads: CASSRVGTYNQPQHF. The DNA of the CDR3 is TGTGCCAGTAGTAGGGTTGGGACGTACAATCAGCCCCAGCATTTT.